This T cell receptor beta chain was identified during a study of blood T cell repertoires in COVID-19. Overall study context: Both acute and convalescent COVID-19 samples were obtained from the United States, Italy and Spain.

Those enrolled, adults aged roughly 18 to 89 years, came from roughly 22 US areas. In the original analysis: Reference gene primer amplification gave nucleated cell count estimates. Only in-frame clones appear in the TCRdb table, and some are missing; sequencing was by immunoSEQ multiplex PCR. Clonal size and the V and J genes are those of that table, whereas D and trimming came from the DNA. The sample holds more than 250,000 clones, around 90% seen once. Germline CDR1 and CDR2: SGHRS and YFSETQ. The V and J ends lost 4 bases and 6 bases respectively, with 6 bases between them. CDR3 length equals 11 residues.

The source material was PBMCs or T cells enriched from blood (not recorded which). This rearrangement joins TRBV5-1 to TRBJ2-3; D gene unclear. This TCR was recovered from a woman between 18 and 29 years old with acute COVID-19. Here the CDR3 reads CASSISDTQYF. The CDR3 DNA follows: TGCGCCAGCAGCATTAGCGATACGCAGTATTTT.